Listed below are T cell receptor beta chains from one sample, sequenced in a study of blood T cell repertoires in COVID-19. Sequencing used immunoSEQ multiplex PCR; TCRdb keeps in-frame clones, though not all of them. The sample has some 190,000 clones; roughly 82% are singletons. Input material: peripheral blood. These receptors all stem from a woman aged 60-75 years with COVID-19, enrolled during active disease. Each CDR3 is given with its conserved first and last residue. The D gene is left open where the match is weak. Expanded clones get a size class; other rows say once, few or many, or leave the size out.

TRBV6-6	-	TRBJ2-5	-	CASSRTGLAGETQYF	TGTGCCAGCAGTCGAACAGGGTTGGCAGGGGAGACCCAGTACTTC
TRBV6-2/TRBV6-3	-	TRBJ2-5	-	CASSYTRETQYF	TGTGCCAGCAGTTACACCAGGGAGACCCAGTACTTC
TRBV6-5	-	TRBJ1-2	-	CASSIWRGSNYGYTF	TGTGCCAGCAGTATATGGAGAGGCTCTAACTATGGCTACACCTTC
TRBV9	-	TRBJ2-1	-	CASSVVTSTWEQFF	TGTGCCAGCAGCGTAGTCACTAGCACCTGGGAGCAGTTCTTC
TRBV11-2	TRBD1	TRBJ1-2	-	CASSRRTGGDYGYTF	TGTGCCAGCAGCCGAAGGACAGGAGGTGACTATGGCTACACCTTC
TRBV24-1	-	TRBJ1-1	-	CATTRKGGFTEAFF	TGTGCCACCACTCGAAAGGGAGGGTTCACTGAAGCTTTCTTT
TRBV27	-	TRBJ1-2	-	CASSSVGRGGGGYTF	TGTGCCAGCAGTTCGGTCGGGAGGGGTGGAGGAGGCTACACCTTC
TRBV5-6	-	TRBJ2-4	-	CASTMTGNIQYF	TGTGCCAGCACCATGACAGGAAACATTCAGTACTTC
TRBV30	TRBD2	TRBJ2-1	-	CAWSASHGLAGGAYNEQFF	TGTGCCTGGAGTGCTAGTCACGGACTAGCGGGAGGTGCATACAATGAGCAGTTCTTC
TRBV5-5	TRBD2	TRBJ2-3	few	CASTWGLAGVTDTQYF	TGTGCCAGCACCTGGGGACTAGCGGGAGTAACAGATACGCAGTATTTT
TRBV7-2	-	TRBJ2-3	few	CASSLPSTDTQYF	TGTGCCAGCAGCTTACCTAGCACAGATACGCAGTATTTT
TRBV5-1	-	TRBJ2-2	-	CASSLDLGSTGELFF	TGCGCCAGCAGCTTGGACCTTGGGAGCACCGGGGAGCTGTTTTTT
TRBV11-2	-	TRBJ2-6	once	CASSPGRGLHSGANVLTF	TGTGCCAGCAGCCCCGGGAGAGGTTTACACTCTGGGGCCAACGTCCTGACTTTC
TRBV2	-	TRBJ2-5	-	CASSEVRGRGSETQYF	TGTGCCAGCAGTGAAGTAAGAGGCAGGGGCTCGGAGACCCAGTACTTC
TRBV5-4	TRBD1	TRBJ1-1	few	CASSPGQGRGTEAFF	TGTGCCAGCAGCCCTGGACAGGGTAGGGGCACTGAAGCTTTCTTT
TRBV5-1	TRBD1	TRBJ2-5	once	CASSLSTGAGETQYF	TGCGCCAGCAGCTTGTCAACAGGGGCCGGAGAGACCCAGTACTTC
TRBV28	-	TRBJ2-3	-	CASSLGHTQYF	TGTGCCAGCAGTTTGGGGCATACGCAGTATTTT
TRBV27	-	TRBJ1-4	few	CASSARRTNEKLFF	TGTGCCAGCAGTGCGCGGCGAACTAATGAAAAACTGTTTTTT
TRBV20-1	-	TRBJ1-5	-	CSASFGGNQPQHF	TGCAGTGCTAGTTTTGGAGGCAATCAGCCCCAGCATTTT
TRBV7-2	-	TRBJ2-3	-	CASNDRPGTDTQYF	TGTGCCAGTAACGACAGGCCAGGCACAGATACGCAGTATTTT
TRBV4-1	-	TRBJ2-3	-	CASSSSGFGTDTQYF	TGCGCCAGCAGCTCCTCCGGGTTTGGCACAGATACGCAGTATTTT
TRBV7-2	TRBD1	TRBJ1-1	-	CASSFLGTAMNTEAFF	TGTGCCAGCAGCTTTCTCGGGACAGCCATGAACACTGAAGCTTTCTTT
TRBV29-1	TRBD1	TRBJ2-2	few	CSVTRGQGAAGELFF	TGCAGCGTCACCAGGGGACAGGGGGCCGCCGGGGAGCTGTTTTTT
TRBV7-3	-	TRBJ1-6	-	CASSLNAQGTNSPLHF	TGTGCCAGCAGCTTAAACGCTCAGGGAACCAATTCACCCCTCCACTTT
TRBV18	TRBD1	TRBJ1-5	-	CASSLRQGGGQPQHF	TGTGCCAGCTCACTCAGGCAGGGGGGAGGTCAGCCCCAGCATTTT
TRBV21-1	-	TRBJ2-2	-	CASSKARGMGTGELFF	TGTGCCAGCAGCAAAGCAAGAGGGATGGGCACCGGGGAGCTGTTTTTT
TRBV7-2	-	TRBJ2-2	-	CASSFGPSYNTGELFF	TGTGCCAGCAGCTTCGGGCCTAGCTATAACACCGGGGAGCTGTTTTTT
TRBV3-1/TRBV3-2	-	TRBJ1-6	-	CASSPGYSLHF	TGTGCCAGCAGCCCAGGTTATTCCCTCCACTTT
TRBV5-1	-	TRBJ2-6	-	CASSLTASTSGANVLTF	TGCGCCAGCAGCTTGACCGCGTCAACCTCTGGGGCCAACGTCCTGACTTTC
TRBV19	-	TRBJ1-5	-	CASSPRRGRQPQHF	TGTGCCAGTAGCCCAAGAAGGGGCCGCCAGCCCCAGCATTTT
TRBV6-5	-	TRBJ1-6	-	CASSIQGDSPLHF	TGTGCCAGCAGTATACAGGGTGATTCACCCCTCCACTTT
TRBV5-4	TRBD2	TRBJ2-5	once	CASSFGLAGNKETQYF	TGTGCCAGCAGCTTCGGACTAGCGGGGAATAAAGAGACCCAGTACTTC
TRBV5-1	TRBD1	TRBJ1-5	-	CASSPGGQGGQPQHF	TGCGCCAGCAGCCCCGGGGGACAGGGTGGCCAGCCCCAGCATTTT
TRBV29-1	TRBD1	TRBJ1-1	-	CSVDDRGRKNTEAFF	TGCAGCGTTGATGACAGGGGGCGCAAGAACACTGAAGCTTTCTTT
TRBV18	TRBD2	TRBJ2-5	-	CASSPFGGGEETQYF	TGTGCCAGCTCACCATTTGGCGGGGGTGAAGAGACCCAGTACTTC
TRBV24-1	-	TRBJ1-5	-	CATSQVNQPQHF	TGTGCCACCAGTCAGGTCAATCAGCCCCAGCATTTT
TRBV7-2	TRBD2	TRBJ2-2	-	CASSLMGLADTGELFF	TGTGCCAGCAGCTTAATGGGACTAGCCGACACCGGGGAGCTGTTTTTT
TRBV7-2	-	TRBJ2-7	-	CASSEAVSIYEQYF	TGTGCCAGCAGCGAAGCGGTTAGCATCTACGAGCAGTACTTC
TRBV28	TRBD2	TRBJ2-7	-	CASSWVTSGTYEQYF	TGTGCCAGCAGTTGGGTGACTAGCGGGACCTACGAGCAGTACTTC
TRBV18	TRBD1	TRBJ2-2	-	CASSPAVAGQVTGELFF	TGTGCCAGCTCACCCGCCGTTGCGGGACAGGTCACCGGGGAGCTGTTTTTT
TRBV28	-	TRBJ2-2	once	CASSQRDKNTGELFF	TGTGCCAGCAGTCAAAGGGACAAGAACACCGGGGAGCTGTTTTTT
TRBV7-2	-	TRBJ1-1	-	CASRPNGGIMNTEAFF	TGTGCCAGCAGGCCGAATGGGGGGATTATGAACACTGAAGCTTTCTTT